The rows below give T cell receptor beta chains drawn from one sample of a study of blood T cell repertoires in COVID-19. Some clones are missing from TCRdb's copy, which holds only in-frame ones; the method was immunoSEQ multiplex PCR. The data show some 22,000 clones, with 85% to 95% seen just once and about 4% held by the top ten. Sample: peripheral blood. The receptors derive from a woman aged 50 to 65 with active COVID-19. Each CDR3 is given with its conserved first and last residue. The D gene is left open where the match is weak. Expanded clones get a size class; other rows say once, few or many, or leave the size out.

J gene: TRBJ2-1
D gene: .
V gene: TRBV10-1
clone size: .
CDR3 protein: CASSRGTVSPDNEQFF
CDR3 DNA: TGCGCCAGCAGTCGCGGGACTGTTTCCCCGGACAATGAGCAGTTCTTC

J gene: TRBJ1-1
D gene: .
V gene: TRBV18
clone size: once
CDR3 protein: CASSSMAGKGGMNTEAFF
CDR3 DNA: TGTGCCAGCTCCTCGATGGCGGGAAAGGGGGGGATGAACACTGAAGCTTTCTTT

J gene: TRBJ1-6
D gene: TRBD1
V gene: TRBV6-1
clone size: .
CDR3 protein: CASSVVFRDSYNSPLHF
CDR3 DNA: TGTGCCAGCAGTGTCGTATTCCGGGACAGCTATAATTCACCCCTCCACTTT

J gene: TRBJ2-7
D gene: .
V gene: TRBV12-3/TRBV12-4
clone size: .
CDR3 protein: CASSFNYEQYF
CDR3 DNA: TGTGCCAGCAGTTTCAATTACGAGCAGTACTTC

J gene: TRBJ2-2
D gene: .
V gene: TRBV11-2
clone size: .
CDR3 protein: CASRRGGVGAAELFF
CDR3 DNA: TGTGCCAGCAGGCGTGGGGGAGTGGGGGCCGCGGAGCTGTTTTTT

J gene: TRBJ1-2
D gene: .
V gene: TRBV28
clone size: .
CDR3 protein: CASSLSAAGDYGYTF
CDR3 DNA: TGTGCCAGCAGTTTGTCCGCCGCAGGGGACTATGGCTACACCTTC

J gene: TRBJ2-3
D gene: TRBD2
V gene: TRBV19
clone size: .
CDR3 protein: CASTPGLGPLSTDTQYF
CDR3 DNA: TGTGCCAGTACCCCGGGACTAGGTCCCCTATCGACAGATACGCAGTATTTT

J gene: TRBJ1-1
D gene: TRBD1
V gene: TRBV24-1
clone size: .
CDR3 protein: CATSKQGASGPSEAFF
CDR3 DNA: TGTGCCACCTCTAAGCAGGGGGCATCTGGGCCCTCTGAAGCTTTCTTT

J gene: TRBJ1-4
D gene: .
V gene: TRBV5-1
clone size: .
CDR3 protein: CASRDSLATNEKLFF
CDR3 DNA: TGCGCCAGCAGGGACAGCCTCGCAACTAATGAAAAACTGTTTTTT

J gene: TRBJ1-1
D gene: .
V gene: TRBV28
clone size: .
CDR3 protein: CASSFRGNTEAFF
CDR3 DNA: TGTGCCAGCAGTTTTCGGGGGAACACTGAAGCTTTCTTT

J gene: TRBJ2-2
D gene: .
V gene: TRBV28
clone size: .
CDR3 protein: CASRTSGGELFF
CDR3 DNA: TGTGCCAGCAGAACCTCGGGCGGGGAGCTGTTTTTT

J gene: TRBJ2-2
D gene: TRBD2
V gene: TRBV4-1
clone size: .
CDR3 protein: CASSQVRAGGYNTGELFF
CDR3 DNA: TGCGCCAGCAGCCAAGTTCGCGCGGGAGGGTATAACACCGGGGAGCTGTTTTTT

J gene: TRBJ2-3
D gene: TRBD1
V gene: TRBV7-8
clone size: .
CDR3 protein: CASSPGQGPIVDTQYF
CDR3 DNA: TGTGCCAGCAGCCCGGGACAGGGGCCCATAGTAGATACGCAGTATTTT

J gene: TRBJ1-2
D gene: .
V gene: TRBV18
clone size: .
CDR3 protein: CASSPDSHTNYGYTF
CDR3 DNA: TGTGCCAGCTCACCGGACAGCCACACTAACTATGGCTACACCTTC

J gene: TRBJ2-7
D gene: TRBD2
V gene: TRBV19
clone size: .
CDR3 protein: CASRASGRSYEQYF
CDR3 DNA: TGTGCCAGTAGGGCTAGCGGAAGATCCTACGAGCAGTACTTC

J gene: TRBJ2-5
D gene: TRBD1
V gene: TRBV18
clone size: .
CDR3 protein: CASSPGQGDGKTQYF
CDR3 DNA: TGTGCCAGCTCACCAGGGCAGGGGGACGGGAAGACCCAGTACTTC

J gene: TRBJ1-6
D gene: .
V gene: TRBV7-2
clone size: few
CDR3 protein: CASSFTAYNSPLHF
CDR3 DNA: TGTGCCAGCAGCTTTACAGCCTATAATTCACCCCTCCACTTT

J gene: TRBJ2-5
D gene: .
V gene: TRBV19
clone size: .
CDR3 protein: CASSIWTAGRETQYF
CDR3 DNA: TGTGCCAGTAGTATATGGACTGCGGGTCGAGAGACCCAGTACTTC

J gene: TRBJ1-4
D gene: .
V gene: TRBV7-9
clone size: .
CDR3 protein: CASSLVGLNEKLFF
CDR3 DNA: TGTGCCAGCAGCTTAGTTGGCCTTAATGAAAAACTGTTTTTT

J gene: TRBJ1-2
D gene: TRBD1
V gene: TRBV5-4
clone size: few
CDR3 protein: CASSLKQGEVGYTF
CDR3 DNA: TGTGCCAGCAGCTTGAAACAGGGGGAAGTTGGCTACACCTTC

J gene: TRBJ2-2
D gene: TRBD2
V gene: TRBV27
clone size: .
CDR3 protein: CASRWSGVANTGELFF
CDR3 DNA: TGTGCCAGCAGATGGAGCGGGGTCGCGAACACCGGGGAGCTGTTTTTT

J gene: TRBJ2-1
D gene: .
V gene: TRBV19
clone size: .
CDR3 protein: CASSIDNGVPSYNEQFF
CDR3 DNA: TGTGCCAGTAGTATAGATAACGGGGTCCCCTCCTACAATGAGCAGTTCTTC

J gene: TRBJ2-2
D gene: .
V gene: TRBV28
clone size: .
CDR3 protein: CASSLLRRNTGELFF
CDR3 DNA: TGTGCCAGCAGTTTATTACGGAGGAACACCGGGGAGCTGTTTTTT

J gene: TRBJ2-1
D gene: .
V gene: TRBV5-1
clone size: .
CDR3 protein: CASSLVGPAESNEQFF
CDR3 DNA: TGCGCCAGCAGCTTGGTTGGCCCGGCGGAGTCCAATGAGCAGTTCTTC

J gene: TRBJ2-3
D gene: .
V gene: TRBV6-4
clone size: .
CDR3 protein: CASRERSPTDTQYF
CDR3 DNA: TGTGCCAGCAGAGAGCGGAGTCCCACAGATACGCAGTATTTT

J gene: TRBJ1-1
D gene: TRBD1
V gene: TRBV5-1
clone size: .
CDR3 protein: CASSQTDRPNTEAFF
CDR3 DNA: TGCGCCAGCAGCCAGACGGACAGGCCGAACACTGAAGCTTTCTTT

J gene: TRBJ2-3
D gene: TRBD2
V gene: TRBV7-3
clone size: .
CDR3 protein: CASSLNAGGTDTQYF
CDR3 DNA: TGTGCCAGCAGCTTAAATGCGGGAGGAACAGATACGCAGTATTTT

J gene: TRBJ2-7
D gene: TRBD1
V gene: TRBV27
clone size: .
CDR3 protein: CASSQGAGTSYEQYF
CDR3 DNA: TGTGCCAGCAGTCAGGGGGCCGGGACTTCCTACGAGCAGTACTTC

J gene: TRBJ1-2
D gene: .
V gene: TRBV15
clone size: once
CDR3 protein: CATSSWGANYGYTF
CDR3 DNA: TGTGCCACCAGCAGTTGGGGCGCCAACTATGGCTACACCTTC

J gene: TRBJ1-4
D gene: .
V gene: TRBV7-9
clone size: once
CDR3 protein: CASSLGGQPNEKLFF
CDR3 DNA: TGTGCCAGCAGCTTAGGTGGGCAGCCAAATGAAAAACTGTTTTTT

J gene: TRBJ1-2
D gene: .
V gene: TRBV2
clone size: .
CDR3 protein: CASIYVADNYGYTF
CDR3 DNA: TGTGCCAGCATTTATGTGGCAGATAACTATGGCTACACCTTC

J gene: TRBJ2-7
D gene: .
V gene: TRBV5-1
clone size: .
CDR3 protein: CASSLVLRGRYEQYF
CDR3 DNA: TGCGCCAGCAGCTTGGTACTCAGGGGGAGGTACGAGCAGTACTTC

J gene: TRBJ2-3
D gene: .
V gene: TRBV20-1
clone size: once
CDR3 protein: CSAISDTQYF
CDR3 DNA: TGCAGTGCTATATCCGATACGCAGTATTTT

J gene: TRBJ2-4
D gene: TRBD1
V gene: TRBV19
clone size: .
CDR3 protein: CASSRDRGNIQYF
CDR3 DNA: TGTGCCAGTAGCCGGGACAGGGGGAACATTCAGTACTTC

J gene: TRBJ1-2
D gene: .
V gene: TRBV27
clone size: .
CDR3 protein: CASSYREGYTF
CDR3 DNA: TGTGCCAGCAGTTACAGGGAAGGCTACACCTTC

J gene: TRBJ1-2
D gene: .
V gene: TRBV5-1
clone size: .
CDR3 protein: CASSALDTRYGYTF
CDR3 DNA: TGCGCCAGCAGCGCATTGGACACCCGCTATGGCTACACCTTC

J gene: TRBJ2-5
D gene: TRBD2
V gene: TRBV5-4
clone size: .
CDR3 protein: CASSLGTSGGETQYF
CDR3 DNA: TGTGCCAGCAGCTTGGGGACTAGCGGGGGGGAGACCCAGTACTTC

J gene: TRBJ1-2
D gene: .
V gene: TRBV28
clone size: medium-sized
CDR3 protein: CASRKQGRNYGYTF
CDR3 DNA: TGTGCCAGCAGGAAGCAGGGTAGGAACTATGGCTACACCTTC

J gene: TRBJ2-1
D gene: TRBD2
V gene: TRBV5-1
clone size: .
CDR3 protein: CASSKPYLAGVGNEQFF
CDR3 DNA: TGCGCCAGCTCTAAACCTTACTTAGCGGGAGTCGGAAATGAGCAGTTCTTC

J gene: TRBJ1-2
D gene: .
V gene: TRBV6-5
clone size: .
CDR3 protein: CASSYSTANYGYTF
CDR3 DNA: TGTGCCAGCAGTTACTCGACAGCCAACTATGGCTACACCTTC

J gene: TRBJ1-4
D gene: TRBD1
V gene: TRBV12-3/TRBV12-4
clone size: .
CDR3 protein: CASSWTGNEKLFF
CDR3 DNA: TGTGCCAGCAGCTGGACAGGGAATGAAAAACTGTTTTTT

J gene: TRBJ2-7
D gene: .
V gene: TRBV5-6
clone size: once
CDR3 protein: CASSPLTETYEQYF
CDR3 DNA: TGTGCCAGCAGCCCACTGACAGAGACCTACGAGCAGTACTTC

J gene: TRBJ1-2
D gene: TRBD1
V gene: TRBV4-1
clone size: .
CDR3 protein: CASSQSWTGEHYGYTF
CDR3 DNA: TGCGCCAGCAGCCAATCGTGGACAGGGGAGCACTATGGCTACACCTTC

J gene: TRBJ1-3
D gene: TRBD1
V gene: TRBV5-1
clone size: .
CDR3 protein: CASSLEGAPGNTIYF
CDR3 DNA: TGCGCCAGCAGCTTGGAGGGGGCGCCTGGAAACACCATATATTTT

J gene: TRBJ1-5
D gene: TRBD1
V gene: TRBV28
clone size: .
CDR3 protein: CASTPGQGRDQPQHF
CDR3 DNA: TGTGCCAGCACCCCCGGACAGGGGCGCGATCAGCCCCAGCATTTT

J gene: TRBJ1-4
D gene: .
V gene: TRBV10-1
clone size: .
CDR3 protein: CASSESVSATNEKLFF
CDR3 DNA: TGCGCCAGCAGTGAGTCGGTCAGCGCAACTAATGAAAAACTGTTTTTT

J gene: TRBJ2-6
D gene: .
V gene: TRBV11-2
clone size: .
CDR3 protein: CASSLTILNVLTF
CDR3 DNA: TGTGCCAGCAGCTTAACTATCCTCAACGTCCTGACTTTC

J gene: TRBJ1-4
D gene: TRBD1
V gene: TRBV4-1
clone size: .
CDR3 protein: CASSPPGTGEKLFF
CDR3 DNA: TGCGCCAGCAGCCCACCCGGGACAGGTGAAAAACTGTTTTTT